This T cell receptor (beta chain) derives from a study of CXCR3-negative and CXCR3-positive naive CD8 T cells (dated by TCRdb to about 2019). The study in broad terms: About 150 million TRB reads were obtained in total, roughly 1.5 +/- 0.3 million reads per library. Data from some twelve donors, pooled across two independent experiments, went into the diversity and physicochemical repertoire analyses. For the TRBV-TRBJ cluster analysis, the naive subsets came from roughly 5 donors, while the memory cells came from 3 donors. Here is what the overall study found, with its caveats: Repertoire diversity was comparably high in both naive subsets but much lower in memory CD8+ T cells. Surface CD5, linked to self-reactivity in mice, was comparable between naive subsets; TCR interaction strength was therefore also inferred from TRB CDR3 physicochemical properties. TRB CDR3s from CXCR3-positive naive cells showed higher hydrophobicity (lower Kidera factor 4), lower energy, and higher strength and volume indices than CXCR3-negative naive cells. Because CXCR3 expression was partially decreased after cryopreservation, freshly isolated PBMCs were used for most assays. Naive CXCR3-negative and CXCR3-positive cells from the same donor showed similar TRBV-TRBJ usage, whereas memory cells showed distinct patterns.

The instrument given in TCRdb is NextSeq 550. The Human TCR Profiling Kit (MiLaboratory) was used to make UMI-labeled 5' RACE TRB cDNA libraries. The full amount of extracted RNA was used for cDNA synthesis, and the full amount of resulting cDNA was used for PCR amplification. Libraries were prepared in parallel with an identical number of PCR cycles. In the source study's methods: With a requirement of at least two reads per UMI, MIGEC and MiXCR extracted about 50,000 +/- 10,000 unique UMI-labeled TRB cDNA molecules per library. An average of about 40,000 +/- 10,000 functional in-frame TRB CDR3 nucleotide clonotypes without stop codons was found per library. After downsampling to 5000 UMI-labeled TRB molecules per sample, diversity metrics, including normalized Shannon-Wiener and Chao1, were computed in VDJtools. For the central five CDR3 residues, VDJtools calculated physicochemical properties weighted by clonotype size, namely interaction energy, strength, volume and Kidera factor 4. After reprocessing by TCRdb, each CDR3 protein sequence is one entry, and no DNA is given. V and J calls and clone size were set by TCRdb, not the authors. The sample table includes fewer than 60,000 distinct CDR3 sequences. About 1.6% of the sample comes from the top ten.

CDR1 and CDR2 are read off the germline V gene as SGDLS and YYNGEE. The CDR3, cysteine through phenylalanine, is 15 amino acids long. No DNA is given. Points on this clonotype: Its target antigen remains unknown.

For every CD8+ T cell subset, under 350,000 cells were flow-sorted straight into RLT lysis buffer, and each subset was sorted in triplicate. Naive CD8+ T cells were defined stringently as CD45RO-CCR7+CD27+CD95- to exclude memory contaminants. Using standard density gradient centrifugation, peripheral blood mononuclear cells were isolated from buffy coats. A FACSAria III was used to flow-sort naive CD8+ T cells into CXCR3-negative and CXCR3-positive populations. Total RNA was extracted from sorted cells with an RNeasy Mini Kit. Rearrangement joined TRBV9 to TRBJ1-5; checking the TCRdb D call of TRBD1 is not possible without DNA. The sequence came from a human donor in good health. Some clones in this sample may be carry-over from other donors' samples. The sample comprised naive CXCR3- CD8+ T cells from blood. The intended sense of this specimen's cell subset or site label: CD45RO-CCR7+CD27+CD95- naive CD8+ T cells lacking CXCR3 (TNR3-). The CDR3 reads CASSPSRDRDQPQHF.